The 7 T cell receptor beta chains in this list originate from one sample, sequenced in a study of graft-versus-host responses after intestinal transplantation. Antigens of these TCRs are unknown. The repertoire was sequenced with immunoSEQ multiplex PCR; TCRdb's copy has only in-frame clones and lacks some. The sample includes some 70,000 clones, around nine tenths of them seen just once. The input for sequencing was unstimulated CD8+ T cells sorted from spleen or lymph node cells, taken before transplant. Every receptor here comes from a human donor who was the organ donor for an intestinal transplant.

The gene calls are TRBV4-1 and TRBJ1-1; TRBD1 might be the D (5 bases). Germline V CDR1 and CDR2: MGHRA, YSYEKL. Trimming left V 0 bases short and J 0 bases short, with 20 bases between. This CDR3 has 19 residues. CDR3 DNA: TGCGCCAGCAGCCAAGATTGGGAGCTCGATGACAGAATGAACACTGAAGCTTTCTTT. Amino acid sequence: CASSQDWELDDRMNTEAFF.

The chain recombines TRBV6-5 with TRBJ1-1; D may be TRBD1 (6 bases). The CDR3 runs to 14 residues. Between the trimmed V and J ends, which lost 2 bases and 2 bases, there was a span of 9 bases. Germline V gene lookup returns CDR1 MNHEY and CDR2 SVGAGI. The CDR3 DNA reads as TGTGCCAGCAGTTACACACAGGGTAACACTGAAGCTTTCTTT. Translated: CASSYTQGNTEAFF.

The chain links TRBV7-2 to TRBJ1-1; D unclear. The V end lost 1 base, the J end lost 2 bases, and 5 bases lay between the germline ends. Germline loops: CDR1 SGHTA, CDR2 FQGNSA. This CDR3 comprises 13 residues. CDR3 region: CASSLGDNTEAFF. CDR3 coding DNA: TGTGCCAGCAGCTTAGGCGACAACACTGAAGCTTTCTTT.

This chain connects TRBV5-8 to TRBJ2-7; D is possibly TRBD1 or TRBD2 (5 bases each). V lost 3 bases and J lost 3, with 13 bases in between. This CDR3 is built from 14 residues. Germline V gene lookup returns CDR1 SGHTS and CDR2 YDEGEE. CDR3 region: CASSSTGPNYEQYF. CDR3 coding DNA: TGTGCCAGCAGCTCCACGGGACCTAACTACGAGCAGTACTTC.

The gene calls are TRBV7-7 and TRBJ2-1; D may be TRBD2 (6 bases). V lost 5 bases to trimming and J lost 8 bases, with 13 bases between them. Per the germline V gene, CDR1 is SSHAT and CDR2 is FNYEAQ (reference sequence). The CDR3 extends over 13 amino acids. The CDR3 is CASSPRPSDEQFF. CDR3 bases: TGTGCCAGCAGCCCGCGGCCTAGCGATGAGCAGTTCTTC.

The chain carries TRBV6-4 and TRBJ2-2, with 7 bases matching TRBD2. CDR1 is MRHNA and CDR2 is SNTAGT in the germline V gene. With 0 bases clipped from V and 3 bases from J, the junction kept 1 base outside the gene matches. This CDR3 comprises 15 residues. The CDR3 loop is CASSDSAGDTGELFF. CDR3 nucleotide sequence: TGTGCCAGCAGTGACTCTGCGGGGGACACCGGGGAGCTGTTTTTT.

This chain joins TRBV27 and TRBJ2-1, with a possible D match to TRBD2 (6 bases). Between the trimmed V and J ends, which lost 0 bases and 7 bases, there was a span of 7 bases. Per germline, CDR1 MNHEY and CDR2 SMNVEV (reference sequence). This CDR3 contains 13 residues. The CDR3 is CASSLSGTNEQFF. The CDR3 nucleotides are TGTGCCAGCAGTTTATCCGGGACTAATGAGCAGTTCTTC.